The present TCR beta chain was sequenced within a study of OX40 agonist ivuxolimab in advanced cancers. As for the study in general: People in dose escalation had one of these cancers: hepatocellular carcinoma, melanoma, renal cell or head and neck cancer.

Repertoires were generated with immunoSEQ multiplex PCR, while TCRdb's copy carries only in-frame clones and drops some. The sample lists some 6,500 clones; around 70% were seen once. Trimming took 5 bases from V and 2 from J, leaving 11 bases between them. Germline CDR1 and CDR2: GTSNPN and SVGIG (reference sequence). This CDR3 contains 13 residues. The chain employs TRBV30 and TRBJ2-3; no clear D. The sequence was obtained from an adult with an advanced solid tumor such as melanoma, head and neck, liver or kidney cancer. Source: CD4+ or CD8+ T cells sorted from blood, taken in a trial of the OX40 agonist ivuxolimab. The CDR3 region is CAWVLGSTDTQYF. The CDR3 nucleotides are TGTGCCTGGGTTTTGGGGTCCACAGATACGCAGTATTTT.